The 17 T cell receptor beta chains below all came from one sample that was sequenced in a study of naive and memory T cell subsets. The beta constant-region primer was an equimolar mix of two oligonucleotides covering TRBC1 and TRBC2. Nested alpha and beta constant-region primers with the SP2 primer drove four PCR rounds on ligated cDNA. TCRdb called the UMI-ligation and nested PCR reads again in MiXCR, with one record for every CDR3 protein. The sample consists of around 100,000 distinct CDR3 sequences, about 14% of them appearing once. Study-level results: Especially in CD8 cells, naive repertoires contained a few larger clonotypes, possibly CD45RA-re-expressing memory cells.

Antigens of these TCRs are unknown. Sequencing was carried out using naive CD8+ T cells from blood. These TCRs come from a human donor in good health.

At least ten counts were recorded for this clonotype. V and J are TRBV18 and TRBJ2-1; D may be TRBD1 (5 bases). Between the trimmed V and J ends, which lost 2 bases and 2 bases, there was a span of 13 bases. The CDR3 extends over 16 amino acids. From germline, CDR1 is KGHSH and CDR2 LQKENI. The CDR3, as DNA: TGTGCCAGCTCACCAGAGGTGGGGCGACCCTACAATGAGCAGTTCTTC. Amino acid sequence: CASSPEVGRPYNEQFF.

The DNA for the CDR3 is TGTGCCAACCTCAGGAGGGACACTGAAGCTTTCTTT. Translated, it gives CANLRRDTEAFF. The V call is TRBV28, the J call TRBJ1-1; D is ambiguous. V was pared by 10 bases and J by 3 bases, with 12 bases between. Germline values: CDR1 MDHEN, CDR2 SYDVKM. The CDR3 covers 12 residues.

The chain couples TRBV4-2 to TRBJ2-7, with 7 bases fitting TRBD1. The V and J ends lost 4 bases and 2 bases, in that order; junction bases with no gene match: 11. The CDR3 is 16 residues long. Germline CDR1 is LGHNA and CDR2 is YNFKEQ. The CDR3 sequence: CASSPGFTGVAYEQYF. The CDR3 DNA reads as TGTGCCAGCAGCCCGGGATTTACAGGGGTGGCCTACGAGCAGTACTTC.

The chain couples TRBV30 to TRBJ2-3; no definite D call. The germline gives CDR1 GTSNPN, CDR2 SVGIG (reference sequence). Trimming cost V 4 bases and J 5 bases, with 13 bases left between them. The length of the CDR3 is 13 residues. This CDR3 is CAWMQDVRDTQYF. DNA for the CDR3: TGTGCCTGGATGCAGGACGTGAGAGATACGCAGTATTTT.

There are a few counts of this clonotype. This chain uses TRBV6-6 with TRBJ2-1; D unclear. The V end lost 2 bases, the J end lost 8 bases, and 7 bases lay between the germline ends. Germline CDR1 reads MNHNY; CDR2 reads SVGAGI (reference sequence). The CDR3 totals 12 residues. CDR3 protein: CASSYPQDEQFF. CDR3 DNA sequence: TGTGCCAGCAGTTACCCCCAGGATGAGCAGTTCTTC.

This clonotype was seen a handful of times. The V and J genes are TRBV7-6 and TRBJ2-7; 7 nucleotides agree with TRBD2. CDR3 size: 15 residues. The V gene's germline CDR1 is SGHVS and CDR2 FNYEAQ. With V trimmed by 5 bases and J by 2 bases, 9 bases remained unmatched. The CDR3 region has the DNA TGTGCCAGCAGCGGGGGGGGAGGCTTTACCTACGAGCAGTACTTC. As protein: CASSGGGGFTYEQYF.

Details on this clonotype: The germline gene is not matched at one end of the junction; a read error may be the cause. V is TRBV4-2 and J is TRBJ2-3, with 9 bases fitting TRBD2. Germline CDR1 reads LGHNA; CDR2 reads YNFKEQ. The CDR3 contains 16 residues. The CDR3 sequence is CARSPRLAGLIDTQYF. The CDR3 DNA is TGTGCCAGAAGCCCCCGTCTAGCGGGATTAATAGATACGCAGTATTTT.

CDR3 nucleotides: TGTGCCAGTAGTACCCGGACGGAGAGCTCCTATAATTCACCCCTCCACTTT. Residues: CASSTRTESSYNSPLHF. The V call is TRBV19, the J call TRBJ1-6; D uncertain. Germline V gene lookup returns CDR1 LNHDA and CDR2 SQIVND (reference sequence). The CDR3 runs to 17 residues. The V end lost 4 bases, the J end lost 0 bases, and 13 bases lay between the germline ends.

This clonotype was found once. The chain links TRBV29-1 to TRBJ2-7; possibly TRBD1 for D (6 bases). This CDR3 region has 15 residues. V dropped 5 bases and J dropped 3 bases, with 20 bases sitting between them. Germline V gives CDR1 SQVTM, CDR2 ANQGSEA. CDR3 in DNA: TGCAGCGTTCCCTACCCACCGGACAGTAACTACGAGCAGTACTTC. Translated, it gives CSVPYPPDSNYEQYF.

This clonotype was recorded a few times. Here the CDR3 reads CASSIPGGYSNQPQHF. CDR3 in DNA: TGTGCCAGTAGTATTCCGGGGGGGTATAGCAATCAGCCCCAGCATTTT. The rearrangement uses TRBV19 and TRBJ1-5, with D perhaps TRBD1 (5 bases). CDR1 is LNHDA and CDR2 is SQIVND in the germline V gene (reference sequence). CDR3 size: 16 residues. Trimming pared 3 bases from V and 0 bases from J, leaving 12 bases between.

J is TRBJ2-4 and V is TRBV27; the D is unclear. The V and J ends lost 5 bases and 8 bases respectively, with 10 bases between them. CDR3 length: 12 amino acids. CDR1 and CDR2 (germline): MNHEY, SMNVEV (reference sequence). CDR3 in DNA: TGTGCCAGCAGTCCCGCCCCCTACATTCAGTACTTC. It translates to CASSPAPYIQYF.

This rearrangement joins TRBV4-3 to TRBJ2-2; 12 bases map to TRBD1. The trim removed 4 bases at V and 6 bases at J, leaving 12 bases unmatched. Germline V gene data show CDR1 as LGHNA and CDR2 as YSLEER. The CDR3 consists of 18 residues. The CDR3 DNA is TGCGCCAGCAGCCCATACTTACCGGGACAGGGGGCGCCCGGGGAGCTGTTTTTT. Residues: CASSPYLPGQGAPGELFF.

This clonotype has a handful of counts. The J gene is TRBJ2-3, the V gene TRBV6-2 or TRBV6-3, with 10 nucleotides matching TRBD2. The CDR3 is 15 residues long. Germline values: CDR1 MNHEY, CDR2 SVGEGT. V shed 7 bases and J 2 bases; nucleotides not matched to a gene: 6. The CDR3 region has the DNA TGTGCCAGCAAGGAGACTAGCGGGTTCACAGATACGCAGTATTTT. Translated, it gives CASKETSGFTDTQYF.

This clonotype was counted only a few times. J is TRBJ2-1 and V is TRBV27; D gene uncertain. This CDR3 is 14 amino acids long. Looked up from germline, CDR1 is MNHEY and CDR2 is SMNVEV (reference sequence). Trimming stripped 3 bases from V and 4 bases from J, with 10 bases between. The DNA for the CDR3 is TGTGCCAGCAGTTTTAACGGAGTATACAATGAGCAGTTCTTC. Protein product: CASSFNGVYNEQFF.

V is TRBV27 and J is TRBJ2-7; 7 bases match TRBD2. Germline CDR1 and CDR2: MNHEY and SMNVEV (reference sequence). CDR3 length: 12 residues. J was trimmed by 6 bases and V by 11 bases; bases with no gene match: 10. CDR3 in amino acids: CACRRTRGEQYF. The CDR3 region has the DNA TGTGCCTGTCGCAGGACTAGGGGCGAGCAGTACTTC.

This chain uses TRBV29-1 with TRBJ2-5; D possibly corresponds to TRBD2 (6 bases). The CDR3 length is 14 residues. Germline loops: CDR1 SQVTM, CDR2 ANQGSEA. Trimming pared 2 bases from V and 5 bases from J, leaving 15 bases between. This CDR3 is CSVENGGVLETQYF. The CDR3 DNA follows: TGCAGCGTTGAAAATGGAGGGGTGCTTGAGACCCAGTACTTC.

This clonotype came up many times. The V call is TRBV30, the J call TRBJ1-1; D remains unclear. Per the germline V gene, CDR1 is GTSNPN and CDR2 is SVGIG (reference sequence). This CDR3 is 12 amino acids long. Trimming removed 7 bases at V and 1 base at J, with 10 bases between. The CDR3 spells CALVTANTEAFF. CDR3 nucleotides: TGTGCCTTGGTTACAGCGAACACTGAAGCTTTCTTT. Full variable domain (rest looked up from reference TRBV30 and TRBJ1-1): SQTIHQWPATLVQPVGSPLSLECTVEGTSNPNLYWYRQAAGRGLQLLFYSVGIGQISSEVPQNLSASRPQDRQFILSSKKLLLSDSGFYLCALVTANTEAFFGQGTRLTVV.